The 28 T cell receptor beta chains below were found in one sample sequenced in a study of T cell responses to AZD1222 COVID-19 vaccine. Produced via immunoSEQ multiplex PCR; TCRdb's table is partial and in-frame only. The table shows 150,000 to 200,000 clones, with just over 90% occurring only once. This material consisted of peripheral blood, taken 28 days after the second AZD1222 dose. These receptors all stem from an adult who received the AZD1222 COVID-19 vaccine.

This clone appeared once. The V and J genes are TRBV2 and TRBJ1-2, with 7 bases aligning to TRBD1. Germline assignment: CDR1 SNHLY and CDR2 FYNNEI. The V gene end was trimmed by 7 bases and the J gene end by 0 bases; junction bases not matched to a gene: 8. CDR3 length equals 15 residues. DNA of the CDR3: TGTGCCAGCACAGGGGGGGCGAATACTAACTATGGCTACACCTTC. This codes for CASTGGANTNYGYTF.

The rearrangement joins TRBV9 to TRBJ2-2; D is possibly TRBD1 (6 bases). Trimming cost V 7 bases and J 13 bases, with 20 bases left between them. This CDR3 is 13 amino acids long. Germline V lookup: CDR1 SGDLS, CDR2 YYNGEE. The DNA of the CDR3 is TGTGCCAGCGGGCTTGGACAGAGCCCTACGCTGTTTTTT. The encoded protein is CASGLGQSPTLFF.

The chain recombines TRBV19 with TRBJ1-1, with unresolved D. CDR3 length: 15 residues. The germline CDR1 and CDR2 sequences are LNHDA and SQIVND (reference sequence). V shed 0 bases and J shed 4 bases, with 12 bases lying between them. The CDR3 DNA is TGTGCCAGTAGTATAGATCTGCTGGTCTTCACTGAAGCTTTCTTT. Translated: CASSIDLLVFTEAFF.

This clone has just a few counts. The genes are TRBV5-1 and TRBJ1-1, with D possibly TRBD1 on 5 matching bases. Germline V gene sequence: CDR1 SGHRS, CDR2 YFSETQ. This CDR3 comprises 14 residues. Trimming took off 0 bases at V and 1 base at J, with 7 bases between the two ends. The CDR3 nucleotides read TGCGCCAGCAGCTTGGCCCAGGGGAACACTGAAGCTTTCTTT. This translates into CASSLAQGNTEAFF.

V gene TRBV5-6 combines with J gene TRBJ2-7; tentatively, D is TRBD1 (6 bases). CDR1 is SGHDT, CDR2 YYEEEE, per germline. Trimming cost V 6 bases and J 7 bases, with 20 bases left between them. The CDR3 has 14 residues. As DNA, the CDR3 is TGTGCCAGCAACCGCGTGGACAGACAGATGGAGCAGTACTTC. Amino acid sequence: CASNRVDRQMEQYF.

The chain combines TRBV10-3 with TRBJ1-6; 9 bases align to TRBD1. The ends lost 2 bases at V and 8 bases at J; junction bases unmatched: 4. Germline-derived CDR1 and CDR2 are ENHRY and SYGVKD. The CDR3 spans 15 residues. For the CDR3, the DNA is TGTGCCATCAGTGAGCGGGGACAGGGAGATTCACCCCTCCACTTT. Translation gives CAISERGQGDSPLHF.

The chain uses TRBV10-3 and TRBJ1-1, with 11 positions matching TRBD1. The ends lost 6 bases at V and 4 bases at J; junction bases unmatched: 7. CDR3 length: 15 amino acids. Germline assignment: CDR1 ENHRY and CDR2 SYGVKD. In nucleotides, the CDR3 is TGTGCCATCAGCGACCGGGACAGGGGGTTCACTGAAGCTTTCTTT. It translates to CAISDRDRGFTEAFF.

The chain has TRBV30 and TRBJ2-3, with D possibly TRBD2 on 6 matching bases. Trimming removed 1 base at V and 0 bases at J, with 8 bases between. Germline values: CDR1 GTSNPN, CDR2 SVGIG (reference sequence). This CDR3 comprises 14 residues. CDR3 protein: CAWSGAGSTDTQYF. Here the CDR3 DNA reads TGTGCCTGGAGTGGGGCGGGGAGCACAGATACGCAGTATTTT.

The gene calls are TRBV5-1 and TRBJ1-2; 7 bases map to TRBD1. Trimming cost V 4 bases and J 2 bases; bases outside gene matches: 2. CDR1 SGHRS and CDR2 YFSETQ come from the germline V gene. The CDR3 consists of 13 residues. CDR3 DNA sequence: TGCGCCAGCAGCCGGGGACAGAACTATGGCTACACCTTC. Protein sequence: CASSRGQNYGYTF. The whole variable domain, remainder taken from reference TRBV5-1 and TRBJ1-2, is KAGVTQTPRYLIKTRGQQVTLSCSPISGHRSVSWYQQTPGQGLQFLFEYFSETQRNKGNFPGRFSGRQFSNSRSEMNVSTLELGDSALYLCASSRGQNYGYTFGSGTRLTVV.

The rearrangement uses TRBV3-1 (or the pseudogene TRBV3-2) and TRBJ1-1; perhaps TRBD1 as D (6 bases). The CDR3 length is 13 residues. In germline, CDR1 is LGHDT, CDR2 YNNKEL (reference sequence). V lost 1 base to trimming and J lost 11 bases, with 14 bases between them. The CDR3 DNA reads TGTGCCAGCAGCCAAGTCTCAGGGGCCTGGGCTTTCTTT. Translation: CASSQVSGAWAFF.

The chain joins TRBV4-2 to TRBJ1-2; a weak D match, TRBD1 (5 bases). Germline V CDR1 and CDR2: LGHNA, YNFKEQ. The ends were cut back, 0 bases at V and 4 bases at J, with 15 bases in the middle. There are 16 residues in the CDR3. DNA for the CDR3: TGTGCCAGCAGCCAAGAGGAGAGGGGCCTCGGCTATGGCTACACCTTC. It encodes CASSQEERGLGYGYTF.

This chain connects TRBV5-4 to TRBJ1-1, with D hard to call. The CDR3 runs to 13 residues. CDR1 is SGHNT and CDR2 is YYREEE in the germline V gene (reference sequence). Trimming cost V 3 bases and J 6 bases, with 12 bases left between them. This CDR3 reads CASSSSNSAEAFF. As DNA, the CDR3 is TGTGCCAGCAGCTCATCGAATTCCGCTGAAGCTTTCTTT.

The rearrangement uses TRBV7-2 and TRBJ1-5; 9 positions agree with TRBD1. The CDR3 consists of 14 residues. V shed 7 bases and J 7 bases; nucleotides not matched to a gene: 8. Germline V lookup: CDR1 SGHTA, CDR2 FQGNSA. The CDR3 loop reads CASNEQGAGQPQHF. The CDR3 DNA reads TGTGCCAGCAACGAACAGGGGGCAGGGCAGCCCCAGCATTTT.

CDR3 in amino acids: CASSIDPGREAGYTF. The CDR3 DNA is TGTGCCAGTAGTATAGATCCGGGACGAGAGGCTGGCTACACCTTC. The rearrangement joins TRBV19 to TRBJ1-2, with D tentatively TRBD1 (5 bases). The CDR3 spans 15 residues. The ends were cut back, 0 bases at V and 7 bases at J, with 15 bases in the middle. Germline V gene data show CDR1 as LNHDA and CDR2 as SQIVND (reference sequence).

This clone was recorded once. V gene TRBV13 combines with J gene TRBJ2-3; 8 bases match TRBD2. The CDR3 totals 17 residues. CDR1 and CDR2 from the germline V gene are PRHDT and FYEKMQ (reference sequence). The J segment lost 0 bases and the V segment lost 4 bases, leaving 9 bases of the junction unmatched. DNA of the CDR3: TGTGCCAGCAGCTCATCCGTTTTAGCGGGGAGCACAGATACGCAGTATTTT. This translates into CASSSSVLAGSTDTQYF.

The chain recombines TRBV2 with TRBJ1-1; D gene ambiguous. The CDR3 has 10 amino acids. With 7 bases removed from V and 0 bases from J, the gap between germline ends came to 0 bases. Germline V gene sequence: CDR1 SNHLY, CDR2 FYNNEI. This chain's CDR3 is CASMNTEAFF. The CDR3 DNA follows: TGTGCCAGCATGAACACTGAAGCTTTCTTT.

CDR3 in amino acids: CASRRGLGQPSGNTIYF. CDR3 in DNA: TGTGCCAGCAGGCGAGGATTGGGACAGCCCTCTGGAAACACCATATATTTT. The chain recombines TRBV14 with TRBJ1-3; 7 bases align to TRBD1. From germline, CDR1 is SGHDN and CDR2 FVKESK. The CDR3 totals 17 residues. J was trimmed by 0 bases and V by 6 bases; bases with no gene match: 11.

CDR3 in DNA: TGTGCCAGCAGCTTGGGCCGGGGGCAGGATCAGCCCCAGCATTTT. Protein: CASSLGRGQDQPQHF. The chain joins TRBV11-1 to TRBJ1-5; tentatively, D is TRBD1 (6 bases). Germline V CDR1 and CDR2: SGHAT, FQDESV (reference sequence). This CDR3 region has 15 residues. The V end was cut by 3 bases, the J end by 5 bases, with 14 bases between.

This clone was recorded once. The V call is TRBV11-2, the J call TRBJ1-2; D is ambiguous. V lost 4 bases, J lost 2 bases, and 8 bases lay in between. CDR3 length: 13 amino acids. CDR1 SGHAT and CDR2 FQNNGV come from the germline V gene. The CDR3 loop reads CASSSPQNYGYTF. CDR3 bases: TGTGCCAGCAGCTCCCCACAAAACTATGGCTACACCTTC.

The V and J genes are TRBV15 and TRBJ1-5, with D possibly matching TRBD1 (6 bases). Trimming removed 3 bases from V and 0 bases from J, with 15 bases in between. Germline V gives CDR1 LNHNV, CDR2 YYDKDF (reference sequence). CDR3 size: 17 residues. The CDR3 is CATSRMYRVDSNQPQHF. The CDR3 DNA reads TGTGCCACCAGCAGGATGTACAGGGTCGATAGCAATCAGCCCCAGCATTTT.

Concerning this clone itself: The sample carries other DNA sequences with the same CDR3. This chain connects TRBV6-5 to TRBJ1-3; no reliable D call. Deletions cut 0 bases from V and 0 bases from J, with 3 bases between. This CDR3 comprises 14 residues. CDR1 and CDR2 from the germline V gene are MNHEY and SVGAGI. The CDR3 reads CASSYSSSGNTIYF. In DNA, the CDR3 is TGTGCCAGCAGTTACTCTAGCTCTGGAAACACCATATATTTT.

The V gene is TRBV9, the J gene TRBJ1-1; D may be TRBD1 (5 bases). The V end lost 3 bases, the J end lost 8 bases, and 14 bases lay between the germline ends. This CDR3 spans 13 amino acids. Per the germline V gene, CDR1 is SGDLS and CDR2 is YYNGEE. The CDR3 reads CASSDTQRGEAFF. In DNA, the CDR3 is TGTGCCAGCAGCGATACCCAACGGGGGGAAGCTTTCTTT.

DNA of the CDR3: TGTGCCAGCAGAAGGGTACCGTCCGGGGAGCTGTTTTTT. Translating it yields CASRRVPSGELFF. This rearrangement joins TRBV2 to TRBJ2-2; D not resolved. The CDR3 length is 13 residues. Trimming left V 6 bases short and J 6 bases short, with 11 bases between. In germline, CDR1 is SNHLY, CDR2 FYNNEI.

CDR3 sequence reads: CSVLGTVRNTEAFF. The DNA for the CDR3 is TGCAGCGTCCTCGGGACTGTCAGGAACACTGAAGCTTTCTTT. The chain joins TRBV29-1 to TRBJ1-1, with D perhaps matching TRBD1 (5 bases). V gave up 6 bases and J gave up 1 base, with 15 bases separating them. CDR1 is SQVTM and CDR2 is ANQGSEA in the germline V gene. CDR3 length equals 14 residues.

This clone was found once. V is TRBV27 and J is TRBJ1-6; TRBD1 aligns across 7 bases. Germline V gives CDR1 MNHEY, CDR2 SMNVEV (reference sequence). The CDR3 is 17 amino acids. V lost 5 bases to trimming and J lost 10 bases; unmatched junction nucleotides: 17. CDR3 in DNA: TGTGCCAGCAGTCGTCTATTGCAGCAGGGGGATGGGTCACCCCTCCACTTT. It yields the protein CASSRLLQQGDGSPLHF.

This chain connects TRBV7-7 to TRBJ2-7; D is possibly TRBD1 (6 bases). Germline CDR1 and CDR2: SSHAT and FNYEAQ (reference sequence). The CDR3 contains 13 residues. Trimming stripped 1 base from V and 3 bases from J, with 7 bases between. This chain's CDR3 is CASSLGQDYEQYF. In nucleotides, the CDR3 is TGTGCCAGCAGCTTAGGACAGGACTACGAGCAGTACTTC.

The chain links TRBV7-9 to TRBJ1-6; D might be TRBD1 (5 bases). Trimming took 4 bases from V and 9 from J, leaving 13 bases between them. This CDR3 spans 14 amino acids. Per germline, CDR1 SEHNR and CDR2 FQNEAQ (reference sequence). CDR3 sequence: CASSSGGEGSPLHF. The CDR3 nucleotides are TGTGCCAGCAGCTCCGGGGGAGAGGGTTCACCCCTCCACTTT. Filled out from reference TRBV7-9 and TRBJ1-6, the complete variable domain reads DTGVSQNPRHKITKRGQNVTFRCDPISEHNRLYWYRQTLGQGPEFLTYFQNEAQLEKSRLLSDRFSAERPKGSFSTLEIQRTEQGDSAMYLCASSSGGEGSPLHFGNGTRLTVT.

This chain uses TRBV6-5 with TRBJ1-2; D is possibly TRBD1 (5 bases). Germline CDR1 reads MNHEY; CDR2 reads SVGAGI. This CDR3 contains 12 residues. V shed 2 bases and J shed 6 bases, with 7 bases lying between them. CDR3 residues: CASSYQGDGYTF. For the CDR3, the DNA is TGTGCCAGCAGTTACCAGGGAGATGGCTACACCTTC.